This T cell receptor beta chain was captured in a study of shared clonotypes between healthy human individuals. The study's findings and limits: Naive CD4 clonotypes were shared across several donors at roughly 5%.

A word on this clone: Its target is not known.

The J segment lost 4 bases and the V segment lost 2 bases, leaving 5 bases of the junction unmatched. Germline assignment: CDR1 ENHRY and CDR2 SYGVKD. The CDR3 loop spans 15 amino acids. Sequenced by immunoSEQ multiplex PCR; TCRdb stores in-frame clones only, minus some. The profile shows under 300,000 clones, 65% to 70% of them singletons. The sequence was obtained from a man younger than 45 in good health. The V call is TRBV10-3, the J call TRBJ1-3; 7 nucleotides align to TRBD1. Material: memory CD4+ T cells sorted from blood. Subset: CD45RA-negative fraction. The CDR3 loop is CAISETGTVGNTIYF. The DNA of the CDR3 is TGTGCCATCAGTGAGACGGGGACAGTCGGAAACACCATATATTTT.